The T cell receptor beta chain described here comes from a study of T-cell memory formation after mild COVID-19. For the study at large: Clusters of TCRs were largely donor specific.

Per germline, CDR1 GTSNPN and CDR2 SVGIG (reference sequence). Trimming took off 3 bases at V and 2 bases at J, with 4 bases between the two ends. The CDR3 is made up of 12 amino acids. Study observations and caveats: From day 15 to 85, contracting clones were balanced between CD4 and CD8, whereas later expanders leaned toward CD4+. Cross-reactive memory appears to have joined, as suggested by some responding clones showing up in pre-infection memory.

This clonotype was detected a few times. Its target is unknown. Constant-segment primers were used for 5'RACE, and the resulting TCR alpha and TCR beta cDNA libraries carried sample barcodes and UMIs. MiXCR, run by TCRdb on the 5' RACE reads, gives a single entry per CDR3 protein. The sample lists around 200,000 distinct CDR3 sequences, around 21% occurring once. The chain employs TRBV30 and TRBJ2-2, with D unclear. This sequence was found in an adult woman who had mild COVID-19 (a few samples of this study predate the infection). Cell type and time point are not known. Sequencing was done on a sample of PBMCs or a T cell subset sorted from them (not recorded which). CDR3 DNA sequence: TGTGCCTGGAGCGGAAACACCGGGGAGCTGTTTTTT. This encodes CAWSGNTGELFF.